The 14 T cell receptor beta chains given below trace back to one sample, sequenced in a study of T cells in Graves' hyperthyroidism and ophthalmopathy. There were TCR beta CDR3 regions amplified from RNA transcripts. The TCR CDR3 first-round RT-PCR relied on the HTBI primer set. TCRdb ran MiXCR on the multiplex PCR reads and lists one entry per CDR3 protein. The sample lists over 300,000 distinct CDR3 sequences, approximately 13% occurring once. The material sequenced was blood. These TCRs come from a woman aged 60-75 years with Graves' hyperthyroidism.

This clonotype was counted many times. J is TRBJ2-1 and V is TRBV7-8, with D unclear. Trimming took off 4 bases at V and 5 bases at J, with 18 bases between the two ends. CDR3 length: 16 amino acids. CDR1 SGHVS and CDR2 FQNEAQ come from the germline V gene. The CDR3: CASSSPNRALHNEQFF. As DNA, the CDR3 is TGTGCCAGCAGCTCCCCCAACCGGGCCTTACACAATGAGCAGTTCTTC.

This clonotype was seen repeatedly, ten times or more. The CDR3 loop reads CASTLAGVTGELFF. The CDR3, as DNA: TGTGCCAGCACCCTAGCGGGAGTGACCGGGGAGCTGTTTTTT. The rearrangement uses TRBV3-1 and TRBJ2-2; the match to TRBD2 covers 10 bases. Germline assignment: CDR1 LGHDT and CDR2 YNNKEL (reference sequence). V was pared by 7 bases and J by 5 bases, with 4 bases of the junction left unmatched. The CDR3 has 14 amino acids.

This clonotype occurred many times. V gene TRBV6-1 combines with J gene TRBJ1-6; D may be TRBD1 (5 bases). Germline V lookup: CDR1 MNHNS, CDR2 SASEGT. The CDR3 is 14 amino acids. V gave up 7 bases and J gave up 7 bases, with 14 bases separating them. The CDR3 nucleotides read TGTGCCAGCATCTGGGGGACCCCAAATTCACCCCTCCACTTT. Translation gives CASIWGTPNSPLHF.

This clonotype was seen at least ten times. The chain combines TRBV11-3 with TRBJ2-3; the D is unclear. V dropped 5 bases and J dropped 3 bases, with 12 bases sitting between them. The V gene's germline CDR1 is SGHNT and CDR2 YENEEA. The CDR3 is 14 residues long. The CDR3 here is CASSVSFPTDTQYF. The CDR3 nucleotides read TGTGCCAGCAGCGTGAGCTTTCCGACAGATACGCAGTATTTT.

Only a few counts were recorded for this clonotype. The CDR3 bases are TGTGCCAGCAGTGACCGACAGGGGAGCAACTATGGCTACACCTTC. Translation: CASSDRQGSNYGYTF. The chain carries TRBV6-4 and TRBJ1-2, with TRBD1 matching over 8 bases. After removal of 2 bases from V and 2 bases from J, the junction contained 4 bases not matched to a gene. The CDR3 contains 15 residues. Germline assignment: CDR1 MRHNA and CDR2 SNTAGT.

This clonotype was observed a handful of times. A much bigger clone sits one base away, suggesting this may be a read error. The chain employs TRBV5-1 and TRBJ2-3; 8 bases agree with TRBD2. CDR3 length equals 18 residues. Germline loops: CDR1 SGHRS, CDR2 YFSETQ. DNA of the CDR3: TGCGCCAGCAGATTGGTCCTAAGTAGGGGACTAGGCGCAGATACGCAGTATTTT. This gives the protein CASRLVLSRGLGADTQYF.

On this clonotype: Possible read error: a much larger clone is one base away. The chain combines TRBV20-1 with TRBJ1-1, with 9 bases aligning to TRBD1. The CDR3 contains 20 residues. Germline V CDR1 and CDR2: DFQATT, SNEGSKA (reference sequence). J was trimmed by 5 bases and V by 1 base; bases with no gene match: 23. In DNA form, the CDR3 reads TGCAGTGCTAGAGGCACAAATAACCGTTACAGGGGGCGTTTTCGTACTGAAGCTTTCTTT. As protein: CSARGTNNRYRGRFRTEAFF.

This clonotype was detected only a few times. The genes are TRBV27 and TRBJ2-7; D is possibly TRBD1 or TRBD2 (6 bases each). The CDR3 totals 16 residues. The germline V gene encodes CDR1 MNHEY and CDR2 SMNVEV (reference sequence). V gave up 2 bases and J gave up 3 bases, with 17 bases separating them. The DNA for the CDR3 is TGTGCCAGCAGTTTACACGCCGGAGGGGGGTACTACGAGCAGTACTTC. This sequence encodes CASSLHAGGGYYEQYF.

This clonotype was seen more than once but under ten times. The chain carries TRBV5-4 and TRBJ1-2; perhaps TRBD1 as D (6 bases). This CDR3 is 15 amino acids long. CDR1 is SGHNT, CDR2 YYREEE, per germline (reference sequence). The germline V and J ends were trimmed by 4 bases and 8 bases, with 21 bases remaining between them. The CDR3 DNA follows: TGTGCCAGCAGCCTAGTCAGGGGATACCGAGGGGGCTACACCTTC. Translated: CASSLVRGYRGGYTF.

This sequence joins TRBV4-1 and TRBJ1-3; D not certain. V lost 0 bases, J lost 4 bases, and 13 bases lay in between. CDR3 length: 16 amino acids. CDR1 MGHRA and CDR2 YSYEKL come from the germline V gene. The CDR3 sequence is CASSQDSWGYGNTIYF. CDR3 coding DNA: TGCGCCAGCAGCCAAGATAGTTGGGGTTACGGAAACACCATATATTTT.

This clonotype was observed a few times. This chain joins TRBV5-1 and TRBJ2-2; D is uncertain. The CDR3 is 15 residues long. V gave up 4 bases and J gave up 1 base, with 11 bases separating them. Germline V CDR1 and CDR2: SGHRS, YFSETQ. The CDR3 loop is CASSIDIKNTGELFF. The DNA of the CDR3 is TGCGCCAGCAGCATAGACATTAAGAACACCGGGGAGCTGTTTTTT.

In its sample, this clonotype was seen many times. The chain employs TRBV28 and TRBJ1-2, with a tentative D call TRBD1 (6 bases). V was trimmed by 4 bases and J by 0 bases, leaving 9 bases between them. In germline, CDR1 is MDHEN, CDR2 SYDVKM. This CDR3 is 14 amino acids long. This CDR3 is CASSSRGPNYGYTF. CDR3 coding DNA: TGTGCCAGCAGTTCCAGGGGCCCTAACTATGGCTACACCTTC.

This clonotype was observed a few times. V is TRBV7-8 and J is TRBJ1-1; possibly TRBD1 for D (6 bases). Germline values: CDR1 SGHVS, CDR2 FQNEAQ. The V and J ends lost 5 bases and 0 bases respectively, with 16 bases between them. The CDR3 is made up of 16 amino acids. CDR3 nucleotide sequence: TGTGCCAGCAGCCCCCTGCGGGGGGCGATGAACACTGAAGCTTTCTTT. Residues: CASSPLRGAMNTEAFF.

The rearrangement uses TRBV18 and TRBJ1-4, with a tentative D call TRBD1 (5 bases). Per the germline V gene, CDR1 is KGHSH and CDR2 is LQKENI. V was clipped by 5 bases and J by 8 bases, with 18 bases between them. The CDR3 has 15 residues. This chain's CDR3 is CASSSPSGGSEKLFF. CDR3 DNA: TGTGCCAGCTCATCTCCGTCGGGGGGGTCAGAAAAACTGTTTTTT.